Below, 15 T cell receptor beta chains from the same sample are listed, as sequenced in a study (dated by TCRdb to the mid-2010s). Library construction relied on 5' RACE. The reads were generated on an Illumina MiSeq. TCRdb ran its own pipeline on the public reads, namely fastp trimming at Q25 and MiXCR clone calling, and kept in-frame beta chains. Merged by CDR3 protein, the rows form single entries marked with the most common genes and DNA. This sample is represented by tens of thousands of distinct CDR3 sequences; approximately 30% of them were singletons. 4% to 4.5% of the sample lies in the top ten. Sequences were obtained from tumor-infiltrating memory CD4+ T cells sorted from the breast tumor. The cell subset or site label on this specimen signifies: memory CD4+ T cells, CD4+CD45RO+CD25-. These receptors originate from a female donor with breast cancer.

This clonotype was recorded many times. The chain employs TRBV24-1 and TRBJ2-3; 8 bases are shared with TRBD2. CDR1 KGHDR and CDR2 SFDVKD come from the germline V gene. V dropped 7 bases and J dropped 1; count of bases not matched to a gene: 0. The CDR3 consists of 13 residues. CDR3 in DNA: TGTGCCACCAGGACTAGCGGCACAGATACGCAGTATTTT. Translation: CATRTSGTDTQYF.

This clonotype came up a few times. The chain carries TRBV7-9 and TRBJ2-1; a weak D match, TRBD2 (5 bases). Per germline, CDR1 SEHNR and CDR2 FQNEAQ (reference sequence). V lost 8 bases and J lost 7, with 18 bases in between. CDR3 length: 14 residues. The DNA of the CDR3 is TGTGCCAGCTCGGGGAACCACCCCGTGAATGAGCAGTTCTTC. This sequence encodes CASSGNHPVNEQFF.

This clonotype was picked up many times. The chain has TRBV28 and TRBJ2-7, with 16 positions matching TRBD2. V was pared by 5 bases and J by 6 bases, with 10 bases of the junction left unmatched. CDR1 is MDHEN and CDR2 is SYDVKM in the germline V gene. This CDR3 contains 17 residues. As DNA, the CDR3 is TGTGCCAGCAGTCGCTCTGGGACTAGCGGGAGGGTTGGCGAGCAGTACTTC. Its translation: CASSRSGTSGRVGEQYF.

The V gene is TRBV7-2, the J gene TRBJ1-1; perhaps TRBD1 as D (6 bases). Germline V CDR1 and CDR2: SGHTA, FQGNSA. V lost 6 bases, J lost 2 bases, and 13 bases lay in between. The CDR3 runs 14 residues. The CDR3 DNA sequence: TGTGCCAGCAGTTATTCAGGGGCTAACACTGAAGCTTTCTTT. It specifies CASSYSGANTEAFF.

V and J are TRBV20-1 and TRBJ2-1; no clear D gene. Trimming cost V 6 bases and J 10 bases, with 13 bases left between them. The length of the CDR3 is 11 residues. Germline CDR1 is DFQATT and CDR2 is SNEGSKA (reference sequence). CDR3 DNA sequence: TGCAGTGCAACAAAGACCCTCGAGCAGTTCTTC. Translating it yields CSATKTLEQFF.

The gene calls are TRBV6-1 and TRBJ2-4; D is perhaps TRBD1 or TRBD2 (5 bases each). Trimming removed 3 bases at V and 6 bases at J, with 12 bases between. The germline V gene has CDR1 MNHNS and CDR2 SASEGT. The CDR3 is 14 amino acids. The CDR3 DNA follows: TGTGCCAGCAGTGATGGTTCAGGGAGAAACATTCAGTACTTC. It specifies CASSDGSGRNIQYF.

CDR3 coding DNA: TGTGCCAGCAGTCAGGGCCGGCTCACCGGGGAGCTGTTTTTT. This sequence encodes CASSQGRLTGELFF. The rearrangement uses TRBV27 and TRBJ2-2, with a tentative D call TRBD1 (5 bases). This CDR3 is 14 amino acids long. Germline V lookup: CDR1 MNHEY, CDR2 SMNVEV (reference sequence). V lost 5 bases to trimming and J lost 4 bases, with 11 bases between them.

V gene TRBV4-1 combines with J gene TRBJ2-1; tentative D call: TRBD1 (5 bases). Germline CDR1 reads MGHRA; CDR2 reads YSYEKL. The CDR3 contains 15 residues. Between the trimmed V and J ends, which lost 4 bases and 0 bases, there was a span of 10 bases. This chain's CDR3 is CASSPGAGSYNEQFF. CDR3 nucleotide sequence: TGCGCCAGCAGCCCTGGGGCAGGCTCCTACAATGAGCAGTTCTTC.

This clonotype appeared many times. CDR3 region: CASSPRRGHSPLHF. The DNA of the CDR3 is TGTGCCAGCAGCCCCCGCAGGGGCCATTCACCCCTCCACTTT. This chain joins TRBV7-6 and TRBJ1-6; D may be TRBD1 (6 bases). Trimming left V 5 bases short and J 8 bases short, with 13 bases between. Germline assignment: CDR1 SGHVS and CDR2 FNYEAQ. The CDR3 runs 14 residues.

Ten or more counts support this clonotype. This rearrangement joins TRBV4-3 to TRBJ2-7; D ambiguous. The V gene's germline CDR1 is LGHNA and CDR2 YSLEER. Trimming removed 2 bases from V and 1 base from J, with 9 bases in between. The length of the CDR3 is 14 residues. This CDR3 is CASSQRVTSYEQYF. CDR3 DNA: TGCGCCAGCAGCCAACGCGTCACTTCCTACGAGCAGTACTTC.

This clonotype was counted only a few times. The CDR3 nucleotides are TGTGCCAGCACTAGGGACATCTACGAGCAGTACTTC. Residues: CASTRDIYEQYF. The J gene is TRBJ2-7, the V gene TRBV12-3 or TRBV12-4; possible D gene TRBD1, 6 bases. Trimming removed 7 bases from V and 3 bases from J, with 10 bases in between. This CDR3 contains 12 residues.

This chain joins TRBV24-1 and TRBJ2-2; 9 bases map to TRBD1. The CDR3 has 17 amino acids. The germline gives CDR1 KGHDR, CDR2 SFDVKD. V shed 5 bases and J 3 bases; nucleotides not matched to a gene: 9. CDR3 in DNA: TGTGCCACCAGTGGACCGAGGGACAGGGTTTACACCGGGGAGCTGTTTTTT. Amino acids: CATSGPRDRVYTGELFF.

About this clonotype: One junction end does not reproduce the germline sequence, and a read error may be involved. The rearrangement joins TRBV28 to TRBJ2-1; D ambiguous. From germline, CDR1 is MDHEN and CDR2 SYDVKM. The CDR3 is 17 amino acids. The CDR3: CASSLDQTSSSYSEQFF. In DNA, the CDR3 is TGTGCCAGCAGTTTAGACCAGACGTCGAGCTCCTACAGTGAGCAGTTCTTC.

The CDR3 loop reads CSARKGHRNEQFF. The CDR3 nucleotides read TGCAGTGCTAGAAAGGGACATCGGAATGAGCAGTTCTTC. The V gene is TRBV20-1, the J gene TRBJ2-1; tentative D call: TRBD1 (6 bases). CDR3 length: 13 residues. Trimming removed 2 bases from V and 7 bases from J, with 12 bases in between. Germline V gene sequence: CDR1 DFQATT, CDR2 SNEGSKA (reference sequence).

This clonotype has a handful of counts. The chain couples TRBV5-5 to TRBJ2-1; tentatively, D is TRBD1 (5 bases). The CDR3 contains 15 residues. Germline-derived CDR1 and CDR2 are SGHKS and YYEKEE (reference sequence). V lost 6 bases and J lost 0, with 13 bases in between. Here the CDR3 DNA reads TGTGCCAGCACCAAGGGGCAGGGCTCCTACAATGAGCAGTTCTTC. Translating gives CASTKGQGSYNEQFF.